A single sample is the source of the 12 T cell receptor beta chains below, sequenced in a study of CD8 T cell repertoires and HIV-1 epitope variants. Antigens for these TCRs are unknown. Repertoires were generated with immunoSEQ multiplex PCR, while TCRdb's copy carries only in-frame clones and drops some. The sample records over 2,000 clones, approximately 71% being singletons. Specimen: cultured CD8+ T cells derived from PBMCs. These receptors all stem from a male donor with HIV.

V and J are TRBV5-1 and TRBJ2-7; 7 bases align to TRBD2. The V segment lost 0 bases and the J segment 5 bases; nucleotides outside the gene matches: 11. Germline lookup yields CDR1 SGHRS and CDR2 YFSETQ. The CDR3 has 16 residues. The CDR3 region is CASSLGGSGEANEQYF. The DNA of the CDR3 is TGCGCCAGCAGCTTGGGCGGGAGCGGGGAAGCTAACGAGCAGTACTTC.

The rearrangement links TRBV7-3 to TRBJ2-1; TRBD1 aligns across 8 bases. Unmatched junction bases numbered 3, after V lost 5 bases and J lost 0 bases. The CDR3 has 15 residues. Germline assignment: CDR1 SGHTA and CDR2 FQGTGA. CDR3 protein: CASSAGGSSYNEQFF. The CDR3, as DNA: TGTGCCAGCAGCGCAGGGGGCAGCTCCTACAATGAGCAGTTCTTC.

This clone was seen only a few times. V and J are TRBV28 and TRBJ1-1; no firm D call. CDR1 and CDR2 (germline): MDHEN, SYDVKM. V lost 1 base, J lost 9 bases, and 15 bases lay in between. The CDR3 has 14 amino acids. The CDR3 region is CASSLSRVPAKAFF. DNA of the CDR3: TGTGCCAGCAGTTTATCTCGGGTCCCGGCAAAAGCTTTCTTT.

The chain's CDR3 is CASSETSGDQDEQFF. In nucleotides, the CDR3 is TGTGCCAGCAGTGAAACTAGCGGGGACCAGGATGAGCAGTTCTTC. V gene TRBV6-4 combines with J gene TRBJ2-1; TRBD2 matches at 10 bases. The germline V gene encodes CDR1 MRHNA and CDR2 SNTAGT. The CDR3 contains 15 residues. With 3 bases clipped from V and 8 bases from J, the junction kept 7 bases outside the gene matches.

The chain uses TRBV28 and TRBJ1-2; TRBD1 matches at 9 bases. Germline CDR1 is MDHEN and CDR2 is SYDVKM. V shed 7 bases, J shed 7 bases, and the junction held 7 bases outside the gene matches. This CDR3 comprises 13 residues. As DNA, the CDR3 is TGTGCCAGCATGGGACAGGGCCGTGGTGGCTACACCTTC. The encoded protein is CASMGQGRGGYTF.

This chain links TRBV21-1 with TRBJ2-7. TRBV21-1 counts as a pseudogene. This CDR3 has 16 amino acids. In nucleotides, the CDR3 is TGTGCCAGCAGCAAAGCGCAAAGTACCCACCTCTACGAGCAGTACTTC. Its protein product is CASSKAQSTHLYEQYF.

This clone was recorded only once. This rearrangement joins TRBV5-4 to TRBJ2-7; D possibly corresponds to TRBD1 (5 bases). CDR1 SGHNT and CDR2 YYREEE come from the germline V gene (reference sequence). There are 14 residues in the CDR3. V was clipped by 5 bases and J by 3 bases, with 15 bases between them. DNA for the CDR3: TGTGCCAGCAGTTTGCAGGGTTCAGACTACGAGCAGTACTTC. Encoded protein: CASSLQGSDYEQYF.

This chain's CDR3 is CASSRSQGSYNEQFF. CDR3 nucleotide sequence: TGCGCCAGCAGCCGCTCTCAGGGGTCCTACAATGAGCAGTTCTTC. This rearrangement joins TRBV4-1 to TRBJ2-1, with a tentative D call TRBD1 (6 bases). There are 15 residues in the CDR3. Trimming shortened V by 4 bases and J by 1 base, and 11 bases separated the two germline ends. Per the germline V gene, CDR1 is MGHRA and CDR2 is YSYEKL.

CDR3 coding DNA: TGTGCCAGCCAGACCGTTAGGAATGAGCAGTTCTTC. It is translated as CASQTVRNEQFF. The V and J genes are TRBV19 and TRBJ2-1, with D uncertain. This CDR3 contains 12 residues. Per germline, CDR1 LNHDA and CDR2 SQIVND (reference sequence). V was clipped by 9 bases and J by 7 bases, with 13 bases between them.

This clone has a single count. The chain employs TRBV28 and TRBJ1-2, with a weak D call TRBD1 (5 bases). Germline CDR1 and CDR2: MDHEN and SYDVKM. V lost 5 bases, J lost 1 base, and 17 bases lay in between. The CDR3 loop spans 16 amino acids. The CDR3 DNA follows: TGTGCCAGCAGTCTGGACCCGACAGATTTTAACTATGGCTACACCTTC. This sequence encodes CASSLDPTDFNYGYTF.

Here the CDR3 reads CASSYGGRGYDEQFF. The CDR3, as DNA: TGTGCCAGCAGTTACGGGGGCAGGGGTTATGATGAGCAGTTCTTC. This chain joins TRBV6-6 and TRBJ2-1; D is possibly TRBD1 (6 bases). This CDR3 has 15 amino acids. V lost 2 bases and J 8 bases, leaving 16 bases between the germline ends. Germline CDR1 is MNHNY and CDR2 is SVGAGI (reference sequence).

This clone appeared a few times. V usage is TRBV4-2 and J usage is TRBJ2-7; D is perhaps TRBD1 (5 bases). V lost 0 bases to trimming and J lost 9 bases, with 9 bases between them. The CDR3 is 12 residues long. From germline, CDR1 is LGHNA and CDR2 YNFKEQ. The CDR3 nucleotides read TGTGCCAGCAGCCAAGAAGGGGCTGTGCAGTACTTC. Translated: CASSQEGAVQYF.